These 7 T cell receptor beta chains were sequenced from one sample in a study of blood T cell repertoires in COVID-19 (TCRdb year 2020). The library was made by the immunoSEQ multiplex PCR assay. What TCRdb holds here is the immuneACCESS table cut down to in-frame rearrangements. Part of the clones is not present; checked against another copy, under half of the missing clones reflect an unresolved V gene, and the others are unexplained. The sample table contains about 35,000 clones; only one count was recorded for about four fifths of them. Approximately 3.6% of the sample is held by the ten biggest clonotypes. Sequencing was done on a sample of peripheral blood. These receptors were taken from a man aged 50-60 years with acute or convalescent COVID-19.

The CDR3 protein is CASKLAENEQYF. In nucleotides, the CDR3 is TGTGCCAGCAAACTAGCGGAGAACGAGCAGTACTTC. This chain joins TRBV2 and TRBJ2-7; 8 nucleotides agree with TRBD2. The ends lost 7 bases at V and 5 bases at J; junction bases unmatched: 4. CDR3 length: 12 residues. Germline V CDR1 and CDR2: SNHLY, FYNNEI.

This rearrangement joins TRBV5-1 to TRBJ2-7, with 10 bases lining up with TRBD1. This CDR3 is 19 amino acids long. Trimming removed 0 bases from V and 4 bases from J; junction bases left unmatched: 16. Germline assignment: CDR1 SGHRS and CDR2 YFSETQ. Here the CDR3 reads CASSLVPRDRGGDGYEQYF. In DNA, the CDR3 is TGCGCCAGCAGCTTGGTCCCCCGGGACAGGGGCGGTGATGGATACGAGCAGTACTTC. The complete variable domain, with remaining parts taken from reference TRBV5-1 and TRBJ2-7, reads KAGVTQTPRYLIKTRGQQVTLSCSPISGHRSVSWYQQTPGQGLQFLFEYFSETQRNKGNFPGRFSGRQFSNSRSEMNVSTLELGDSALYLCASSLVPRDRGGDGYEQYFGPGTRLTVT.

This sequence joins TRBV27 and TRBJ1-5, with 10 bases fitting TRBD1. J lost 2 bases, V lost 1 base, and 2 bases had no gene match. CDR3 size: 16 residues. Germline V CDR1 and CDR2: MNHEY, SMNVEV (reference sequence). The CDR3 nucleotides read TGTGCCAGCAGTTTATTGGGGACAGGGGGCAATCAGCCCCAGCATTTT. Translated: CASSLLGTGGNQPQHF.

This clone was seen once. The DNA for the CDR3 is TGCGCCAGCAGTCTGACAGGGATAGCGGGGGTTACGAACACCGGGGAGCTGTTTTTT. Translation: CASSLTGIAGVTNTGELFF. J is TRBJ2-2 and V is TRBV5-1; 9 bases match TRBD2. CDR3 length: 19 residues. Unmatched junction bases numbered 14, after V lost 5 bases and J lost 0 bases. The germline V gene encodes CDR1 SGHRS and CDR2 YFSETQ.

The rearrangement uses TRBV9 and TRBJ2-3; 10 bases fit TRBD1. The junction had 2 bases not matched to a gene; V was cut back by 0 bases and J by 4 bases. CDR3 length: 15 residues. CDR1 and CDR2 from the germline V gene are SGDLS and YYNGEE. In nucleotides, the CDR3 is TGTGCCAGCAGCGTAGGGGACAGGGGTTCAGATACGCAGTATTTT. Its protein product is CASSVGDRGSDTQYF.

The chain joins TRBV3-1 (or the pseudogene TRBV3-2) to TRBJ1-6; no firm D call. Trimming took 0 bases from V and 8 from J, leaving 11 bases between them. The CDR3 is 15 amino acids. The germline gives CDR1 LGHDT, CDR2 YNNKEL (reference sequence). CDR3 residues: CASSQDLGGYSPLHF. The CDR3 DNA reads TGTGCCAGCAGCCAAGATCTAGGTGGATATTCACCCCTCCACTTT.

The rearrangement uses TRBV18 and TRBJ1-3; D is unresolved. The CDR3 consists of 16 residues. Between the trimmed V and J ends, which lost 4 bases and 3 bases, there was a span of 16 bases. In germline, CDR1 is KGHSH, CDR2 LQKENI. CDR3 nucleotides: TGTGCCAGCTCACGCCGGGAAGCAGGAGATGGAAACACCATATATTTT. It codes for CASSRREAGDGNTIYF.